This is a list of T cell receptor beta chains from one sample in a study of blood T cell repertoires in COVID-19. Data came from immunoSEQ multiplex PCR; TCRdb stores just in-frame clones and leaves some out. The sample has 120,000 or so clones, about four fifths seen once. Sequencing was carried out using peripheral blood. The receptors were gathered from a woman aged 45-65 years with acute or convalescent COVID-19. The CDR3 runs from the conserved cysteine through the conserved F or W. The D gene is left open where the match is weak. Not every row has a clone size; where given, it reads once, few, many or a size class.

cdr3_length: 15
v_call: TRBV18
clone_size: .
d_call: TRBD1
j_call: TRBJ1-1
cdr3_aa: CASSQTGQGSTEAFF
cdr3_nt: TGTGCCAGCTCACAAACCGGACAGGGTTCCACTGAAGCTTTCTTT

cdr3_length: 15
v_call: TRBV9
clone_size: .
d_call: .
j_call: TRBJ1-5
cdr3_aa: CASSVGTTGNQPQHF
cdr3_nt: TGTGCCAGCAGCGTAGGAACGACAGGTAATCAGCCCCAGCATTTT

cdr3_length: 14
v_call: TRBV18
clone_size: .
d_call: .
j_call: TRBJ2-7
cdr3_aa: CASSPLPGIYEQYF
cdr3_nt: TGTGCCAGCTCACCGCTCCCAGGGATCTACGAGCAGTACTTC

cdr3_length: 14
v_call: TRBV6-5
clone_size: .
d_call: TRBD1
j_call: TRBJ2-1
cdr3_aa: CASSRDRSGYEQFF
cdr3_nt: TGTGCCAGCAGTAGGGACAGGTCGGGGTATGAGCAGTTCTTC

cdr3_length: 15
v_call: TRBV5-1
clone_size: .
d_call: .
j_call: TRBJ1-1
cdr3_aa: CASSLDPTENTEAFF
cdr3_nt: TGCGCCAGCAGCTTGGATCCGACAGAGAACACTGAAGCTTTCTTT

cdr3_length: 14
v_call: TRBV28
clone_size: .
d_call: TRBD1
j_call: TRBJ1-2
cdr3_aa: CASSSMGQSYGYTF
cdr3_nt: TGTGCCAGCAGTTCCATGGGACAGAGCTATGGCTACACCTTC

cdr3_length: 15
v_call: TRBV5-6
clone_size: .
d_call: TRBD1
j_call: TRBJ1-2
cdr3_aa: CASSRTQGVDYGYTF
cdr3_nt: TGTGCCAGCAGCAGAACACAGGGGGTTGACTATGGCTACACCTTC

cdr3_length: 16
v_call: TRBV4-2
clone_size: .
d_call: .
j_call: TRBJ1-1
cdr3_aa: CASSQVEASRYTEAFF
cdr3_nt: TGTGCCAGCAGCCAAGTCGAGGCCAGCCGATACACTGAAGCTTTCTTT

cdr3_length: 14
v_call: TRBV9
clone_size: .
d_call: .
j_call: TRBJ1-6
cdr3_aa: CASSVAGDNSPLHF
cdr3_nt: TGTGCCAGCAGCGTAGCAGGGGATAATTCACCCCTCCACTTT

cdr3_length: 15
v_call: TRBV29-1
clone_size: few
d_call: .
j_call: TRBJ2-2
cdr3_aa: CSASGGDIRAGELFF
cdr3_nt: TGCAGCGCATCTGGGGGGGACATCAGAGCCGGGGAGCTGTTTTTT

cdr3_length: 14
v_call: TRBV18
clone_size: .
d_call: TRBD1
j_call: TRBJ1-2
cdr3_aa: CASSPAGQNYGYTF
cdr3_nt: TGTGCCAGCTCACCGGCGGGACAGAACTATGGCTACACCTTC

cdr3_length: 14
v_call: TRBV18
clone_size: once
d_call: .
j_call: TRBJ2-2
cdr3_aa: CASSPPPRTGELFF
cdr3_nt: TGTGCCAGCTCACCGCCTCCCAGGACCGGGGAGCTGTTTTTT

cdr3_length: 13
v_call: TRBV6-6
clone_size: once
d_call: .
j_call: TRBJ1-5
cdr3_aa: CASAWTANQPQHF
cdr3_nt: TGTGCCAGCGCATGGACAGCTAATCAGCCCCAGCATTTT

cdr3_length: 15
v_call: TRBV25-1
clone_size: once
d_call: .
j_call: TRBJ1-2
cdr3_aa: CASSYSDTSGYGYTF
cdr3_nt: TGTGCCAGCAGTTACAGTGACACCAGTGGCTATGGCTACACCTTC

cdr3_length: 17
v_call: TRBV5-6
clone_size: .
d_call: TRBD2
j_call: TRBJ2-3
cdr3_aa: CASSLGVSGGAADTQYF
cdr3_nt: TGTGCCAGCAGCTTGGGAGTAAGCGGGGGAGCCGCAGATACGCAGTATTTT

cdr3_length: 12
v_call: TRBV6-1
clone_size: .
d_call: .
j_call: TRBJ1-2
cdr3_aa: CASRSPGYGYTF
cdr3_nt: TGTGCCAGCAGATCCCCGGGCTATGGCTACACCTTC

cdr3_length: 15
v_call: TRBV3-1/TRBV3-2
clone_size: .
d_call: .
j_call: TRBJ1-4
cdr3_aa: CASSPGRGTNEKLFF
cdr3_nt: TGTGCCAGCAGCCCAGGCAGGGGCACTAATGAAAAACTGTTTTTT

cdr3_length: 16
v_call: TRBV4-2
clone_size: .
d_call: .
j_call: TRBJ2-5
cdr3_aa: CASSPRGQRQVITQYF
cdr3_nt: TGTGCCAGCAGCCCCCGAGGGCAGCGACAGGTCATAACCCAGTACTTC

cdr3_length: 15
v_call: TRBV5-8
clone_size: .
d_call: .
j_call: TRBJ1-2
cdr3_aa: CASSLGGGSNYGYTF
cdr3_nt: TGTGCCAGCAGCCTGGGAGGTGGCAGCAACTATGGCTACACCTTC

cdr3_length: 15
v_call: TRBV19
clone_size: .
d_call: TRBD1
j_call: TRBJ2-7
cdr3_aa: CASSIPGTGIYEQYF
cdr3_nt: TGTGCCAGTAGTATCCCCGGGACAGGAATCTACGAGCAGTACTTC

cdr3_length: 15
v_call: TRBV19
clone_size: .
d_call: .
j_call: TRBJ1-1
cdr3_aa: CASSIIGPRRPEAFF
cdr3_nt: TGTGCCAGTAGTATTATCGGGCCAAGGAGGCCTGAAGCTTTCTTT

cdr3_length: 14
v_call: TRBV30
clone_size: .
d_call: TRBD1
j_call: TRBJ2-3
cdr3_aa: CACEGQGGADTQYF
cdr3_nt: TGTGCCTGCGAAGGACAGGGAGGTGCAGATACGCAGTATTTT

cdr3_length: 16
v_call: TRBV12-5
clone_size: once
d_call: TRBD1
j_call: TRBJ2-7
cdr3_aa: CASGLALGTGFLEQYF
cdr3_nt: TGTGCTAGTGGTTTGGCCTTAGGGACAGGGTTCTTGGAGCAGTACTTC

cdr3_length: 14
v_call: TRBV5-1
clone_size: few
d_call: .
j_call: TRBJ1-1
cdr3_aa: CASSLGVRATEAFF
cdr3_nt: TGCGCCAGCAGCTTGGGAGTGAGAGCCACTGAAGCTTTCTTT

cdr3_length: 16
v_call: TRBV5-4
clone_size: .
d_call: TRBD1
j_call: TRBJ2-6
cdr3_aa: CASSIQGASGANVLTF
cdr3_nt: TGTGCCAGCAGCATCCAGGGGGCCTCTGGGGCCAACGTCCTGACTTTC

cdr3_length: 17
v_call: TRBV6-1
clone_size: .
d_call: TRBD1
j_call: TRBJ1-4
cdr3_aa: CASSEAQYTGGFEKLFF
cdr3_nt: TGTGCCAGCAGTGAAGCACAGTATACAGGGGGCTTTGAAAAACTGTTTTTT

cdr3_length: 16
v_call: TRBV19
clone_size: .
d_call: TRBD2
j_call: TRBJ2-2
cdr3_aa: CASSAWRGVVPGELFF
cdr3_nt: TGTGCCAGTAGTGCCTGGCGGGGGGTCGTCCCCGGGGAGCTGTTTTTT

cdr3_length: 15
v_call: TRBV28
clone_size: .
d_call: TRBD1
j_call: TRBJ1-6
cdr3_aa: CASKPGQGHNSPLHF
cdr3_nt: TGTGCCAGCAAGCCGGGACAGGGCCATAATTCACCCCTCCACTTT

cdr3_length: 16
v_call: TRBV19
clone_size: .
d_call: TRBD2
j_call: TRBJ2-3
cdr3_aa: CASSITSGGHTDTQYF
cdr3_nt: TGTGCCAGTAGTATAACTAGCGGGGGCCACACAGATACGCAGTATTTT

cdr3_length: 13
v_call: TRBV10-1
clone_size: .
d_call: TRBD1
j_call: TRBJ1-1
cdr3_aa: CASSQDRGLRAFF
cdr3_nt: TGCGCCAGCAGTCAAGACAGGGGGCTGAGAGCTTTCTTT

cdr3_length: 13
v_call: TRBV18
clone_size: .
d_call: .
j_call: TRBJ2-4
cdr3_aa: CASSVGSKNIQYF
cdr3_nt: TGTGCCAGCTCGGTGGGCTCCAAAAACATTCAGTACTTC

cdr3_length: 17
v_call: TRBV20-1
clone_size: .
d_call: TRBD1
j_call: TRBJ1-2
cdr3_aa: CSASLGTGEGRGYGYTF
cdr3_nt: TGCAGTGCTAGTCTAGGGACAGGGGAGGGAAGGGGCTATGGCTACACCTTC

cdr3_length: 16
v_call: TRBV18
clone_size: .
d_call: TRBD1
j_call: TRBJ2-4
cdr3_aa: CASSQDRVEAKNIQYF
cdr3_nt: TGTGCCAGCTCACAAGACAGGGTCGAAGCCAAAAACATTCAGTACTTC

cdr3_length: 14
v_call: TRBV18
clone_size: .
d_call: TRBD1
j_call: TRBJ1-2
cdr3_aa: CASSQGQGRNGYTF
cdr3_nt: TGTGCCAGCTCACAGGGACAGGGCAGAAATGGCTACACCTTC

cdr3_length: 15
v_call: TRBV5-4
clone_size: .
d_call: .
j_call: TRBJ1-1
cdr3_aa: CASSLPPGGNTEAFF
cdr3_nt: TGTGCCAGCAGCTTGCCCCCGGGGGGGAACACTGAAGCTTTCTTT

cdr3_length: 14
v_call: TRBV27
clone_size: .
d_call: .
j_call: TRBJ1-5
cdr3_aa: CASSLTGIGQPQHF
cdr3_nt: TGTGCCAGCAGTTTAACAGGGATCGGACAGCCCCAGCATTTT

cdr3_length: 13
v_call: TRBV30
clone_size: .
d_call: .
j_call: TRBJ1-2
cdr3_aa: CAYRDTYNYGYTF
cdr3_nt: TGTGCCTACCGGGACACCTACAACTATGGCTACACCTTC

cdr3_length: 15
v_call: TRBV5-6
clone_size: .
d_call: TRBD1
j_call: TRBJ2-7
cdr3_aa: CASSLGGPGGYEQYF
cdr3_nt: TGTGCCAGCAGCTTGGGGGGCCCAGGGGGCTACGAGCAGTACTTC

cdr3_length: 15
v_call: TRBV9
clone_size: once
d_call: TRBD2
j_call: TRBJ2-7
cdr3_aa: CASSVGLAGSYEQYF
cdr3_nt: TGTGCCAGCAGCGTGGGACTAGCGGGGTCCTACGAGCAGTACTTC

cdr3_length: 15
v_call: TRBV15
clone_size: .
d_call: .
j_call: TRBJ1-1
cdr3_aa: CATSRDLTVNTEAFF
cdr3_nt: TGTGCCACCAGCAGAGATCTAACGGTGAACACTGAAGCTTTCTTT

cdr3_length: 18
v_call: TRBV10-3
clone_size: .
d_call: TRBD2
j_call: TRBJ2-2
cdr3_aa: CAISESARGAPNTGELFF
cdr3_nt: TGTGCCATCAGTGAGTCGGCGCGGGGGGCTCCTAACACCGGGGAGCTGTTTTTT

cdr3_length: 12
v_call: TRBV28
clone_size: .
d_call: .
j_call: TRBJ1-2
cdr3_aa: CASRQSNYGYTF
cdr3_nt: TGTGCCAGCAGACAGAGCAACTATGGCTACACCTTC

cdr3_length: 15
v_call: TRBV19
clone_size: .
d_call: .
j_call: TRBJ2-2
cdr3_aa: CASRVANRNTGELFF
cdr3_nt: TGTGCCAGTAGAGTTGCGAACAGGAACACCGGGGAGCTGTTTTTT

cdr3_length: 12
v_call: TRBV20-1
clone_size: .
d_call: .
j_call: TRBJ1-1
cdr3_aa: CSASRGWTEAFF
cdr3_nt: TGCAGTGCTAGTCGCGGTTGGACTGAAGCTTTCTTT

cdr3_length: 13
v_call: TRBV19
clone_size: few
d_call: .
j_call: TRBJ2-2
cdr3_aa: CASTSTGPGELFF
cdr3_nt: TGTGCCAGTACCAGCACAGGGCCCGGGGAGCTGTTTTTT

cdr3_length: 14
v_call: TRBV4-1
clone_size: .
d_call: TRBD1
j_call: TRBJ1-4
cdr3_aa: CASSPTGVGEKLFF
cdr3_nt: TGCGCCAGCAGCCCTACAGGGGTGGGTGAAAAACTGTTTTTT

cdr3_length: 13
v_call: TRBV7-3
clone_size: .
d_call: .
j_call: TRBJ2-3
cdr3_aa: CASSPTLRDTQYF
cdr3_nt: TGTGCCAGCAGCCCGACCCTGCGGGATACGCAGTATTTT

cdr3_length: 14
v_call: TRBV5-1
clone_size: .
d_call: .
j_call: TRBJ1-1
cdr3_aa: CASSFTGMNTEAFF
cdr3_nt: TGCGCCAGCAGCTTTACAGGGATGAACACTGAAGCTTTCTTT

cdr3_length: 15
v_call: TRBV7-9
clone_size: .
d_call: .
j_call: TRBJ1-2
cdr3_aa: CASSPAGARNYGYTF
cdr3_nt: TGTGCCAGCAGCCCCGCGGGGGCGAGGAACTATGGCTACACCTTC

cdr3_length: 14
v_call: TRBV19
clone_size: .
d_call: .
j_call: TRBJ2-7
cdr3_aa: CASSIGVRDYEQYF
cdr3_nt: TGTGCCAGTAGTATTGGGGTACGGGATTACGAGCAGTACTTC

cdr3_length: 13
v_call: TRBV29-1
clone_size: .
d_call: .
j_call: TRBJ1-1
cdr3_aa: CSVERQSATEAFF
cdr3_nt: TGCAGCGTTGAGCGGCAGTCAGCCACTGAAGCTTTCTTT

cdr3_length: 16
v_call: TRBV10-1
clone_size: .
d_call: TRBD2
j_call: TRBJ2-3
cdr3_aa: CASSETERGGGDTQYF
cdr3_nt: TGCGCCAGCAGTGAGACGGAGCGGGGCGGCGGGGATACGCAGTATTTT

cdr3_length: 16
v_call: TRBV19
clone_size: .
d_call: TRBD1
j_call: TRBJ1-2
cdr3_aa: CASTSAGTASNYGYTF
cdr3_nt: TGTGCCAGTACCTCCGCCGGGACAGCTTCTAACTATGGCTACACCTTC